These 14 T cell receptor beta chains were all obtained from the same sample, sequenced in a study of identifying expanded T cells in peripheral blood. Assay: immunoSEQ multiplex PCR; the TCRdb copy retains only in-frame clones and omits some. The data show around 100,000 clones, with approximately 88% seen just once and 11% to 15% held by the top ten. Source material: blood. These receptors came from a person aged 18 to 69 in good health.

V gene TRBV28 combines with J gene TRBJ1-1; the D is unclear. This CDR3 contains 15 residues. The germline gives CDR1 MDHEN, CDR2 SYDVKM. The V end lost 2 bases, the J end lost 4 bases, and 14 bases lay between the germline ends. As DNA, the CDR3 is TGTGCCAGCAGTTTAATGAGTCCGGTGGGCACTGAAGCTTTCTTT. Amino acids: CASSLMSPVGTEAFF.

The chain employs TRBV4-3 and TRBJ1-1; possibly TRBD1 for D (6 bases). In germline, CDR1 is LGHNA, CDR2 YSLEER. V lost 1 base and J lost 6, with 12 bases in between. CDR3 size: 14 residues. In DNA, the CDR3 is TGCGCCAGCAGCCAAGTACAGGGATTAGCTGAAGCTTTCTTT. Translated: CASSQVQGLAEAFF.

This sequence joins TRBV7-3 and TRBJ2-4, with D possibly TRBD1 on 5 matching bases. V dropped 4 bases and J dropped 8 bases, with 12 bases sitting between them. CDR3 size: 13 residues. Looked up from germline, CDR1 is SGHTA and CDR2 is FQGTGA. This chain's CDR3 is CASSWTHRDIQYF. CDR3 bases: TGTGCCAGCAGCTGGACACACCGGGACATTCAGTACTTC.

This CDR3 reads CASSRTSYGYTF. The CDR3 coding sequence is TGTGCCAGCAGCAGAACGAGCTATGGCTACACCTTC. The rearrangement uses TRBV5-8 and TRBJ1-2; the D is unclear. This CDR3 comprises 12 residues. Trimming removed 4 bases from V and 4 bases from J, with 8 bases in between. Germline lookup yields CDR1 SGHTS and CDR2 YDEGEE.

The chain is built from TRBV29-1 and TRBJ2-5; D unclear. The CDR3 covers 12 residues. V was pared by 4 bases and J by 2 bases, with 8 bases between. Germline-derived CDR1 and CDR2 are SQVTM and ANQGSEA. The CDR3 is CSVVGRQETQYF. The CDR3 region has the DNA TGCAGCGTTGTTGGCAGACAAGAGACCCAGTACTTC. The full variable domain, completed using reference TRBV29-1 and TRBJ2-5, is SAVISQKPSRDICQRGTSLTIQCQVDSQVTMMFWYRQQPGQSLTLIATANQGSEATYESGFVIDKFPISRPNLTFSTLTVSNMSPEDSSIYLCSVVGRQETQYFGPGTRLLVL.

V is TRBV7-8 and J is TRBJ2-7, with 8 bases matching TRBD2. From germline, CDR1 is SGHVS and CDR2 FQNEAQ. J lost 3 bases, V lost 5 bases, and 3 bases had no gene match. CDR3 length: 13 amino acids. Here the CDR3 DNA reads TGTGCCAGCAGCCGGGGACTAGGCTACGAGCAGTACTTC. Amino acid sequence: CASSRGLGYEQYF.

The rearrangement links TRBV7-8 to TRBJ2-1; the match to TRBD2 covers 11 bases. This CDR3 has 18 amino acids. Losses at the gene ends were 1 base for V and 3 bases for J; bases not matched to a gene: 8. Germline values: CDR1 SGHVS, CDR2 FQNEAQ. Written as DNA, the CDR3 is TGTGCCAGCAGCTTAGGGAGACCCGGGACTAGCGGCTACAATGAGCAGTTCTTC. Amino acid sequence: CASSLGRPGTSGYNEQFF.

The chain employs TRBV6-1 and TRBJ1-2; D is unresolved. The CDR3 is made up of 12 amino acids. Germline CDR1 and CDR2: MNHNS and SASEGT. V lost 2 bases and J lost 4, with 5 bases in between. The CDR3 nucleotides read TGTGCCAGCAGTGAAAGATCCTATGGCTACACCTTC. Amino acid sequence: CASSERSYGYTF.

The chain joins TRBV21-1 to TRBJ1-1; the tabulated D call, TRBD1, remains unverified against the DNA. TRBV21-1 represents a pseudogene. The CDR3 is 17 residues long. The CDR3 DNA follows: TGTGCCAGCAGGGCGCAACCCGGGACAGGGGAGGGAACTGAAGCTTTCTTT. This encodes CASRAQPGTGEGTEAFF.

This clone has a single count. The chain is built from TRBV19 and TRBJ1-2; 7 positions agree with TRBD1. The CDR3 length is 17 residues. Germline assignment: CDR1 LNHDA and CDR2 SQIVND (reference sequence). With 2 bases clipped from V and 6 bases from J, the junction kept 15 bases outside the gene matches. CDR3 DNA: TGTGCCAGTAGTATAAGGGGGGACAGCCACCCTGGGAATGGCTACACCTTC. Translated, it gives CASSIRGDSHPGNGYTF.

The chain links TRBV10-2 to TRBJ1-2; TRBD1 might be the D (6 bases). The CDR3 runs to 13 residues. Germline V gives CDR1 WSHSY, CDR2 SAAADI. V lost 6 bases to trimming and J lost 2 bases, with 10 bases between them. For the CDR3, the DNA is TGCGCCAGCAGGGAAGGGGGGAACTATGGCTACACCTTC. Residues: CASREGGNYGYTF.

The chain is built from TRBV6-5 and TRBJ1-2; D is perhaps TRBD1 (6 bases). V was cut by 5 bases and J by 7 bases, with 11 bases left in between. The CDR3 runs 12 residues. Germline V lookup: CDR1 MNHEY, CDR2 SVGAGI. DNA for the CDR3: TGTGCCAGCAGTCGTCAAGGGGGTGGCTACACCTTC. Translating it yields CASSRQGGGYTF.

The chain joins TRBV12-1 to TRBJ2-1; whether TRBD2, the table's D call, matches the DNA was not checked. TRBV12-1 represents a pseudogene. CDR3 length equals 16 residues. CDR3 in amino acids: CASSQHGGAAGGKQFF. In nucleotides, the CDR3 is TGTGCCAGCAGCCAACATGGAGGGGCTGCGGGGGGGAAGCAGTTCTTC.

The chain couples TRBV14 to TRBJ1-6; maybe TRBD1 (5 bases). The V gene's germline CDR1 is SGHDN and CDR2 FVKESK. Trimming stripped 0 bases from V and 6 bases from J, with 9 bases between. This CDR3 region has 15 residues. The CDR3 bases are TGTGCCAGCAGCCAAGATCCCGGGGGTAATTCACCCCTCCACTTT. Translation: CASSQDPGGNSPLHF. The variable domain in full, completed from reference TRBV14 and TRBJ1-6, reads EAGVTQFPSHSVIEKGQTVTLRCDPISGHDNLYWYRRVMGKEIKFLLHFVKESKQDESGMPNNRFLAERTGGTYSTLKVQPAELEDSGVYFCASSQDPGGNSPLHFGNGTRLTVT.